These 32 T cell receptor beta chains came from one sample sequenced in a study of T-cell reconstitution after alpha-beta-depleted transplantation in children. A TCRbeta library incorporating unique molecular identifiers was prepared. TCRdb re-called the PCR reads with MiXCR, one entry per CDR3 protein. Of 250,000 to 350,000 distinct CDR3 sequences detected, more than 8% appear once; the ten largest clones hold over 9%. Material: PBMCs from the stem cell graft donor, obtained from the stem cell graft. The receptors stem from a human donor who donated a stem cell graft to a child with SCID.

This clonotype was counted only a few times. In DNA, the CDR3 is TGTGCCAGCAGGTTACAGGGGTCGCGCGAGCAGTACTTC. Its translation: CASRLQGSREQYF. V and J are TRBV5-5 and TRBJ2-7, with TRBD1 matching over 7 bases. CDR1 and CDR2 (germline): SGHKS, YYEKEE (reference sequence). V lost 5 bases to trimming and J lost 6 bases; unmatched junction nucleotides: 8. CDR3 length: 13 amino acids.

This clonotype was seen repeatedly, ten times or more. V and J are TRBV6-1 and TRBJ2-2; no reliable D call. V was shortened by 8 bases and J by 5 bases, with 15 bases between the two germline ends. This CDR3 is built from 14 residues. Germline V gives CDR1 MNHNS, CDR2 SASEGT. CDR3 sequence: CASSAEGGTGELFF. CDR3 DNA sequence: TGTGCCAGCTCGGCGGAAGGTGGGACCGGGGAGCTGTTTTTT.

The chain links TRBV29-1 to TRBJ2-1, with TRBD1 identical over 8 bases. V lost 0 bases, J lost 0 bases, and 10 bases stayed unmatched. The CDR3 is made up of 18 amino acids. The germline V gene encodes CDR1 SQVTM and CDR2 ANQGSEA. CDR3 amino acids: CSVEDPWTGSLSYNEQFF. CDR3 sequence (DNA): TGCAGCGTTGAAGATCCTTGGACAGGGAGTCTCTCCTACAATGAGCAGTTCTTC.

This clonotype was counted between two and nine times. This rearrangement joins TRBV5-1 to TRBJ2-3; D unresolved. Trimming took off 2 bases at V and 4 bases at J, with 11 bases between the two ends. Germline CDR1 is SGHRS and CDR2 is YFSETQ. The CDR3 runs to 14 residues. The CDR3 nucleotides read TGCGCCAGCAGCTTTGGTCAGTCAGCAGATACGCAGTATTTT. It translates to CASSFGQSADTQYF.

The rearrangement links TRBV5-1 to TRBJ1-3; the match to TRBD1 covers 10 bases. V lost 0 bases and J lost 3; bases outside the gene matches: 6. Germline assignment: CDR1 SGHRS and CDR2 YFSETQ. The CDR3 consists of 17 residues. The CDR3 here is CASSLGEGTGVGNTIYF. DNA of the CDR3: TGCGCCAGCAGCTTGGGTGAAGGGACAGGGGTTGGAAACACCATATATTTT. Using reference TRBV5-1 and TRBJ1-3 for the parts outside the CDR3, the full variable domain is KAGVTQTPRYLIKTRGQQVTLSCSPISGHRSVSWYQQTPGQGLQFLFEYFSETQRNKGNFPGRFSGRQFSNSRSEMNVSTLELGDSALYLCASSLGEGTGVGNTIYFGEGSWLTVV.

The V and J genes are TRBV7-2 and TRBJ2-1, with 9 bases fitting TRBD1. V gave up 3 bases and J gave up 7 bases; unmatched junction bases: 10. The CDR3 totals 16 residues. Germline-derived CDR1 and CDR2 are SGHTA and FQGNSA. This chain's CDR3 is CASSLGGTGIKNEQFF. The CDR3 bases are TGTGCCAGCAGCTTGGGTGGGACAGGGATTAAAAATGAGCAGTTCTTC.

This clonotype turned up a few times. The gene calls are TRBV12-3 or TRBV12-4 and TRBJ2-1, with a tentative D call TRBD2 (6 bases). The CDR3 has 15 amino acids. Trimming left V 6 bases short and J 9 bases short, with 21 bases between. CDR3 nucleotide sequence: TGTGCCAGCAGGGATAGGGAGTTTCGGGGAGGTGAGCAGTTCTTC. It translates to CASRDREFRGGEQFF.

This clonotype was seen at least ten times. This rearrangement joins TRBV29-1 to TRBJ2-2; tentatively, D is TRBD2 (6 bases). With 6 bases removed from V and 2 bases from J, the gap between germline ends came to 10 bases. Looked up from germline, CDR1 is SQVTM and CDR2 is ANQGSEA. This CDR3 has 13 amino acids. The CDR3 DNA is TGCAGCGTGGGGCGGGATAACACCGGGGAGCTGTTTTTT. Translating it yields CSVGRDNTGELFF.

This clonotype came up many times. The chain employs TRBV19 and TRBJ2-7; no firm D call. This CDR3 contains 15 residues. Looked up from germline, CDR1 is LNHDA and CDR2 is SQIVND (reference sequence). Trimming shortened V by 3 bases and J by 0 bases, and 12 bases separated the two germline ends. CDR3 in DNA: TGTGCCAGTAGTATTTCGTCAGCTTCCTCCTACGAGCAGTACTTC. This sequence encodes CASSISSASSYEQYF.

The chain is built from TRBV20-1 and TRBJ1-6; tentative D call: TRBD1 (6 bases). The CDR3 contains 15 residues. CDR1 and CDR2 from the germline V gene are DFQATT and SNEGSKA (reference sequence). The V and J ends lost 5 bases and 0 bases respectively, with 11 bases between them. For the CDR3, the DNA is TGCAGTGCTCGGGACATAAGCTCCTATAATTCACCCCTCCACTTT. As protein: CSARDISSYNSPLHF.

The CDR3 nucleotides are TGCGCCAGCAGCTTGGTTCCCGAGTCCTCCTACGAGCAGTACTTC. Translating gives CASSLVPESSYEQYF. The J gene is TRBJ2-7, the V gene TRBV5-1; D ambiguous. The V and J ends lost 0 bases and 0 bases respectively, with 10 bases between them. This CDR3 region has 15 residues. The V gene's germline CDR1 is SGHRS and CDR2 YFSETQ. Complete variable domain (other parts from reference TRBV5-1 and TRBJ2-7): KAGVTQTPRYLIKTRGQQVTLSCSPISGHRSVSWYQQTPGQGLQFLFEYFSETQRNKGNFPGRFSGRQFSNSRSEMNVSTLELGDSALYLCASSLVPESSYEQYFGPGTRLTVT.

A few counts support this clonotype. CDR3 nucleotides: TGTGCCAGCAGTACGGACAGATCCAAAAACATTCAGTACTTC. Translation: CASSTDRSKNIQYF. The chain links TRBV12-3 or TRBV12-4 to TRBJ2-4; possibly TRBD1 for D (6 bases). The CDR3 contains 14 residues. V lost 5 bases and J 2 bases, leaving 10 bases between the germline ends.

The CDR3 spells CSAAWQGNTEAFF. Here the CDR3 DNA reads TGCAGCGCCGCATGGCAGGGGAACACTGAAGCTTTCTTT. V usage is TRBV29-1 and J usage is TRBJ1-1, with a possible D match to TRBD1 (5 bases). Germline V gives CDR1 SQVTM, CDR2 ANQGSEA. CDR3 length: 13 residues. Trimming took off 7 bases at V and 1 base at J, with 13 bases between the two ends.

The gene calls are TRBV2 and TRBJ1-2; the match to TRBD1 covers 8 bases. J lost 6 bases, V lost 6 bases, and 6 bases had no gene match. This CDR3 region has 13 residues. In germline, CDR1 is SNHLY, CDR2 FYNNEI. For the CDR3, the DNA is TGTGCCAGCAGAAGCAGGGGGCTTCATGGCTACACCTTC. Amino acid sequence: CASRSRGLHGYTF.

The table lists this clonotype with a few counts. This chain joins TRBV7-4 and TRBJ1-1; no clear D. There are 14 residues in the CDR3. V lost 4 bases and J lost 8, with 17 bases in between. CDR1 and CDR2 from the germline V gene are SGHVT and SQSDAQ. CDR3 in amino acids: CASSSGPKLGEAFF. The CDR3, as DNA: TGTGCCAGCAGCTCCGGGCCGAAATTAGGGGAAGCTTTCTTT.

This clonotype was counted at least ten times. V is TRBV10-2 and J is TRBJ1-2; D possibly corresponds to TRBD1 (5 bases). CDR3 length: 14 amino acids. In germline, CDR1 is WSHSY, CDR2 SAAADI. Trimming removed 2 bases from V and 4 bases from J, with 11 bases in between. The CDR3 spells CASSEGTATYGYTF. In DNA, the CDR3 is TGCGCCAGCAGTGAGGGGACGGCGACCTATGGCTACACCTTC.

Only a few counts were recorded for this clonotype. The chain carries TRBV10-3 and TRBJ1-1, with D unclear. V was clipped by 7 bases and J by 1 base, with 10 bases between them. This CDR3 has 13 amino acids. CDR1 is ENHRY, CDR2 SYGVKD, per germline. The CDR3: CAITTDRNTEAFF. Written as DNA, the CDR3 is TGTGCCATCACTACCGACCGGAACACTGAAGCTTTCTTT.

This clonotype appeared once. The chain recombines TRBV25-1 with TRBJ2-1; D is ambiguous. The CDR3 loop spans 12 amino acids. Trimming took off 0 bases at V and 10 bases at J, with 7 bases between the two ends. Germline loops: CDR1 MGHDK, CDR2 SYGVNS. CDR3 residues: CASSEYLGEQFF. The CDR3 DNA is TGTGCCAGCAGTGAATATTTAGGCGAGCAGTTCTTC.

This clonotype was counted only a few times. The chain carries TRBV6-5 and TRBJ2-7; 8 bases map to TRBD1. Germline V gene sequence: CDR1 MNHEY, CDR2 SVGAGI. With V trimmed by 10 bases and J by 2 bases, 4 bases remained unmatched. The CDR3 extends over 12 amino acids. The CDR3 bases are TGTGCCAAACACAGGGGGACCTACGAGCAGTACTTC. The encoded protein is CAKHRGTYEQYF.

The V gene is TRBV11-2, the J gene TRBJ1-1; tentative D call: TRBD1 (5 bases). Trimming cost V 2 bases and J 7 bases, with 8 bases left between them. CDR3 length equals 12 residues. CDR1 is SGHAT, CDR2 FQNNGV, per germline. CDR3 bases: TGTGCCAGCAGCTTATCAGGGCGTGAAGCTTTCTTT. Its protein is CASSLSGREAFF.

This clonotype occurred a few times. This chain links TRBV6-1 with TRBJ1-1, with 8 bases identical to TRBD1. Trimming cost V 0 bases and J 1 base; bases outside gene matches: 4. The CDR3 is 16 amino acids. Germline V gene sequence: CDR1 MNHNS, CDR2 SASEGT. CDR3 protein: CASSEALGQGNTEAFF. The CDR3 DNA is TGTGCCAGCAGTGAAGCCCTAGGACAGGGGAACACTGAAGCTTTCTTT.

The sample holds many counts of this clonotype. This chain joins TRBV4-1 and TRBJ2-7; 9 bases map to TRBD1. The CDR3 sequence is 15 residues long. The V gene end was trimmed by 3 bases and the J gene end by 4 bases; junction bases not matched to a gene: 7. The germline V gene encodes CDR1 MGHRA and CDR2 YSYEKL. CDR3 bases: TGCGCCAGCAGCCAGACACAGGGGGCGCTTTACGAGCAGTACTTC. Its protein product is CASSQTQGALYEQYF.

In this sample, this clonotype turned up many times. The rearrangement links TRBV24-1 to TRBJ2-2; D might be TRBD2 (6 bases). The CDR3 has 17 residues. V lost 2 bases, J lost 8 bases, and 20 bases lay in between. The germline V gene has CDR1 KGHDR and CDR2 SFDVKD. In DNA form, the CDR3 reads TGTGCCACCAGTGATTCCCGGGACTCCTTCATCGGGGGGGAGCTGTTTTTT. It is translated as CATSDSRDSFIGGELFF.

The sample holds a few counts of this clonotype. This CDR3 reads CASSYAMGRGYTEAFF. The CDR3 nucleotides are TGTGCCAGCAGTTACGCTATGGGACGGGGATACACTGAAGCTTTCTTT. This chain joins TRBV6-5 and TRBJ1-1, with a weak D call TRBD1 (5 bases). Germline values: CDR1 MNHEY, CDR2 SVGAGI. V gave up 2 bases and J gave up 3 bases, with 16 bases separating them. This CDR3 has 16 residues.

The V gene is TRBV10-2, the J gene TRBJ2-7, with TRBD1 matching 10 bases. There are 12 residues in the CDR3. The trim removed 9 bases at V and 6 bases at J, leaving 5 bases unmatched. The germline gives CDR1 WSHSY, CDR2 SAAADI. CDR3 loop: CASRDRGGEQYF. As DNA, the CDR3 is TGCGCCAGTAGGGACAGGGGAGGCGAGCAGTACTTC.

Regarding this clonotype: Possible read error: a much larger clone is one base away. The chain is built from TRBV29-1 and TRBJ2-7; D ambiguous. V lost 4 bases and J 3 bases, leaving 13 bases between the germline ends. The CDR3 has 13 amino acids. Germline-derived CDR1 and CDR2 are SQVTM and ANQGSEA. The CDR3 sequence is CSVVGHGIYEQYF. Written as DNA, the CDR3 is TGCAGCGTTGTAGGGCACGGAATCTACGAGCAGTACTTC.

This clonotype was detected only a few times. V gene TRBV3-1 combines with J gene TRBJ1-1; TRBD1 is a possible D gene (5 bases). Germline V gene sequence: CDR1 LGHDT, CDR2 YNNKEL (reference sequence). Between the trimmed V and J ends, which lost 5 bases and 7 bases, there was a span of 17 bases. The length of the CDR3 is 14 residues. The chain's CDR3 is CASSAQGVAGEAFF. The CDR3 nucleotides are TGTGCCAGCAGCGCCCAGGGAGTCGCGGGTGAAGCTTTCTTT.

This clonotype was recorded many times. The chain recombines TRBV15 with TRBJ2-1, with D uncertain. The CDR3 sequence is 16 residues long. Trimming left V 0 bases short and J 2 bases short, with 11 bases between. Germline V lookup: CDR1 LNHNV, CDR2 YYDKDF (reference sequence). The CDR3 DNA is TGTGCCACCAGCAGAGATCGCGTACAGCCCTACAATGAGCAGTTCTTC. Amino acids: CATSRDRVQPYNEQFF.

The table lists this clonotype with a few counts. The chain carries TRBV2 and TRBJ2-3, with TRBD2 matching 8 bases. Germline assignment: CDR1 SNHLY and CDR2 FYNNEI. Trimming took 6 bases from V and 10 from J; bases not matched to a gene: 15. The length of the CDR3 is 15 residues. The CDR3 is CASRPTGLGVRSQYF. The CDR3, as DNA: TGTGCCAGCAGGCCCACGGGACTAGGCGTCCGATCGCAGTATTTT. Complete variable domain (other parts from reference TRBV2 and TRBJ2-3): EPEVTQTPSHQVTQMGQEVILRCVPISNHLYFYWYRQILGQKVEFLVSFYNNEISEKSEIFDDQFSVERPDGSNFTLKIRSTKLEDSAMYFCASRPTGLGVRSQYFGPGTRLTVL.

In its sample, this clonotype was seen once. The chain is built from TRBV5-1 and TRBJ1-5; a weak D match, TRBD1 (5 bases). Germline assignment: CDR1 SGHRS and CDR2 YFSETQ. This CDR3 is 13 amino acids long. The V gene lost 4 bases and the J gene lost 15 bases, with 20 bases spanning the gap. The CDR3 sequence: CASSRGDQGDWHF. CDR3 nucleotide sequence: TGCGCCAGCAGCCGGGGCGACCAGGGCGATTGGCATTTT.

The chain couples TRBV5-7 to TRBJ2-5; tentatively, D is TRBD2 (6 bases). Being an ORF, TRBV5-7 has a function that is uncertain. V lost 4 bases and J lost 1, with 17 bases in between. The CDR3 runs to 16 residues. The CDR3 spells CASSNMVEGRQETQYF. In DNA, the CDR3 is TGTGCCAGCAGCAACATGGTGGAGGGGCGCCAAGAGACCCAGTACTTC.

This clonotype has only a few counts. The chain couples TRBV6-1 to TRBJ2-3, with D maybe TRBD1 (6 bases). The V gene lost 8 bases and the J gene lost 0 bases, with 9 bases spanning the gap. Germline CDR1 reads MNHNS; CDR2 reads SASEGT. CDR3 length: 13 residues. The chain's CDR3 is CASGQSSTDTQYF. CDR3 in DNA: TGTGCCAGCGGACAGTCTAGCACAGATACGCAGTATTTT.